This T cell receptor (beta chain) stems from a study of T cell repertoires in cytomegalovirus infection. On the study more broadly: Recently identified HLA-C-restricted CMV epitopes were used, and well-studied HLA-B-restricted CMV epitopes were used as well. It can be stated that public TCR beta signatures indicated CMV infection as well as a matching HLA type.

To note about this clonotype: What it recognizes is unknown.

TCRdb recomputed calls from the reads with MiXCR, one row per CDR3 protein. The table includes roughly 920,000 distinct CDR3 sequences, around 32% detected once. Whole-study results and caveats: The ex vivo response was dominated by HLA-C-restricted CMV-specific TCR beta clonotypes. Accumulated public TCR beta family frequency recognized individuals carrying CMV together with the relevant HLA.

Sequences were derived from cultured CD8+ T cells from PBMCs, sampled from culture after CMV antigen stimulation. The receptor's source is a human donor in good health (CMV status not recorded). Some clones in this sample may be carry-over from other donors' samples.

The CDR3 DNA is TGTGCCAGCAGTTCCCCCCCGACTAGCGGGGGATACAATGAGCAGTTCTTC. Amino acids: CASSSPPTSGGYNEQFF. This chain links TRBV28 with TRBJ2-1; 12 positions match TRBD2. The CDR3 extends over 17 amino acids. J lost 4 bases, V lost 4 bases, and 8 bases had no gene match. Germline values: CDR1 MDHEN, CDR2 SYDVKM.